This T cell receptor (beta chain) is from a study of response to subunit inactivated influenza vaccine. Overall study results and limits: That few new T cells are recruited by each seasonal influenza vaccination was the authors' suggestion.

In TCRdb, the RT-PCR reads were re-called with MiXCR into one record per CDR3 protein. The top ten clones hold approximately 2% of a sample with hundreds of thousands of distinct CDR3 sequences, 25% of them seen once. Concerning this clonotype: What it binds is not known.

V lost 1 base to trimming and J lost 6 bases; unmatched junction nucleotides: 7. This CDR3 contains 15 residues. Germline V CDR1 and CDR2: LGHNA, YSLEER. The sample consisted of CD4+ T cells sorted from PBMCs, taken 5 to 6 days after vaccination. The rearrangement uses TRBV4-3 and TRBJ1-2, with 8 bases identical to TRBD1. The source of this sequence is a man between 50 and 59 years old who received an inactivated influenza vaccine. In nucleotides, the CDR3 is TGCGCCAGCAGCCAAGCTCAATTGACAGGGGATGGCTACACCTTC. Translation gives CASSQAQLTGDGYTF.